This record looks at one T cell receptor (beta chain) sequence and its context. The junction and the germline gene differ at one end; a read error may be behind it. The source of the sample is a study of preoperative IRX-2 immunotherapy in early breast cancer. The sample's treatment: preoperative locoregional IRX-2 cytokine immunotherapy. Patients received preoperative, locoregional IRX-2 cytokine immunotherapy in a phase Ib study. This CDR3 has 16 amino acids. Germline V gene sequence: CDR1 SSHAT, CDR2 FNYEAQ (reference sequence). Measured with immunoSEQ multiplex PCR; TCRdb has only the in-frame clones, and not every one. The data contain around 35,000 clones, 90% to 95% of them seen just once; the ten biggest clones take up about 6%.

The chain has TRBV7-7 and TRBJ2-2; 7 nucleotides line up with TRBD2. This sample was taken from a patient treated with IRX-2 immunotherapy. The receptor was derived from a human donor with breast cancer. CDR3 residues: CASSLAGGTNTGELFF. The CDR3 region has the DNA TGTGCTAGCAGCTTAGCGGGCGGGACGAACACCGGGGAGCTGTTTTTT.